These 8 T cell receptor beta chains were sequenced from one sample in a study of siplizumab effects on memory and regulatory T cells (dated by TCRdb to the late 2010s). Library preparation was by the immunoSEQ multiplex PCR assay. Here the immuneACCESS table is served through TCRdb, limited to in-frame sequences with V and J called. Missing clones are a known gap in these copies; in checked studies unresolved V genes cover under half, and the rest lacks a known reason. The sample has approximately 100,000 clones on record, around 90% of them singletons. 12% of the sample is in the top ten clones. The sequencing sample was made of non-Treg CD4+ T cells sorted from blood. This sample's cell subset or site label indicates: FACS-sorted unstimulated CD4+ non-regulatory T cells. All receptors derive from a human donor in good health.

The CDR3 nucleotides read TGCGCCAGCAGCCACGACTACGAGCAGTACTTC. Translated: CASSHDYEQYF. This sequence joins TRBV5-1 and TRBJ2-7, with D hard to call. The CDR3 has 11 residues. Germline CDR1 SGHRS, CDR2 YFSETQ. V was trimmed by 4 bases and J by 3 bases, leaving 5 bases between them.

The CDR3 nucleotides are TGTGCCAGCAGTTTCCCCGAGGGCTACACCTTC. Protein: CASSFPEGYTF. The chain recombines TRBV5-5 with TRBJ1-2; D is undetermined. CDR3 size: 11 residues. Germline assignment: CDR1 SGHKS and CDR2 YYEKEE (reference sequence). V gave up 5 bases and J gave up 8 bases, with 10 bases separating them.

The J gene is TRBJ2-7, the V gene TRBV19; perhaps TRBD1 as D (6 bases). Trimming took off 3 bases at V and 4 bases at J, with 13 bases between the two ends. The germline CDR1 and CDR2 sequences are LNHDA and SQIVND (reference sequence). This CDR3 contains 14 residues. Here the CDR3 DNA reads TGTGCCAGTAGTATTGGTCAGGGGCGGTACGAGCAGTACTTC. Protein: CASSIGQGRYEQYF.

This clone appeared once. The rearrangement joins TRBV4-1 to TRBJ2-2; 11 positions match TRBD2. Trimming took 1 base from V and 6 from J; bases not matched to a gene: 4. Germline V CDR1 and CDR2: MGHRA, YSYEKL. The CDR3 is 16 residues long. CDR3 nucleotide sequence: TGCGCCAGCAGCCAAGTTTCACTAGCGGGAGCCGGGGAGCTGTTTTTT. Translation gives CASSQVSLAGAGELFF.

The chain couples TRBV6-6 to TRBJ2-7, with unresolved D. CDR1 MNHNY and CDR2 SVGAGI come from the germline V gene (reference sequence). The CDR3 is 14 residues long. Deletions cut 7 bases from V and 0 bases from J, with 13 bases between. The CDR3 DNA follows: TGTGCCAGCAACTATAGAAAACTCTCCTACGAGCAGTACTTC. Translation gives CASNYRKLSYEQYF.

The V gene is TRBV12-5, the J gene TRBJ2-1; a weak D match, TRBD2 (5 bases). Germline loops: CDR1 LGHNT, CDR2 FRNRAP. The CDR3 extends over 12 amino acids. Trimming left V 6 bases short and J 8 bases short, with 11 bases between. The DNA for the CDR3 is TGTGCTAGTGGGCTGAGGGAGTATGAGCAGTTCTTC. It encodes CASGLREYEQFF.

J is TRBJ2-3 and V is TRBV5-1, with a tentative D call TRBD2 (5 bases). Trimming shortened V by 0 bases and J by 2 bases, and 10 bases separated the two germline ends. The CDR3 spans 15 residues. Germline CDR1 is SGHRS and CDR2 is YFSETQ. CDR3 in amino acids: CASSLGPRDTDTQYF. The CDR3 nucleotides are TGCGCCAGCAGCTTGGGTCCTCGGGACACAGATACGCAGTATTTT.

V gene TRBV19 combines with J gene TRBJ2-3; no definite D call. The CDR3 sequence is 14 residues long. Germline V gives CDR1 LNHDA, CDR2 SQIVND (reference sequence). V lost 5 bases, J lost 3 bases, and 12 bases lay in between. CDR3 sequence reads: CASSALAGTDTQYF. CDR3 nucleotide sequence: TGTGCCAGTAGTGCATTGGCCGGGACAGATACGCAGTATTTT.